This T cell receptor beta chain was documented in a study of cytomegalovirus exposure and HLA in healthy donors. Study-level results: In vitro data verified a few CMV-associated chains as specific for CMV antigens. Cytomegalovirus-associated TCR beta chains were listed, numbering roughly 150.

Concerning this clone itself: Its antigen is not identified.

Repertoires were generated with immunoSEQ multiplex PCR, while TCRdb's copy carries only in-frame clones and drops some. This sample yields 260,000 or so clones, of which roughly 87% are seen a single time; around 3.3% belongs to the top ten. The V gene end was trimmed by 0 bases and the J gene end by 5 bases; junction bases not matched to a gene: 18. This CDR3 is 21 amino acids long. CDR1 and CDR2 (germline): SGHVS, FQNEAQ. The chain employs TRBV7-8 and TRBJ2-5, with TRBD2 matching over 13 bases. The specimen sequenced was PBMCs. The clonotype was recovered from a woman in her twenties or thirties in good health and CMV-seronegative. The CDR3 region is CASSLALRSELAGGPRETQYF. DNA for the CDR3: TGTGCCAGCAGCTTAGCGCTTCGATCGGAACTAGCGGGAGGGCCTCGGGAGACCCAGTACTTC.